This T cell receptor beta chain was sequenced in a study of shared clonotypes between healthy human individuals. Findings and caveats of the study: Sampling included only blood; tissue repertoires likely differ. Sequencing depth was a factor that was expected to affect clonotype sharing among donors.

Notes on this clone: Antigen specificity is unknown.

V shed 4 bases and J 4 bases; nucleotides not matched to a gene: 6. CDR1 and CDR2 (germline): SGHRS, YFSETQ. The CDR3 spans 15 residues. Nashville, Tennessee was home to all donors, each a Caucasian adult. Sorted-subset replicate PCR reactions contained approximately 190 ng DNA, corresponding to some 29,000 T cell genomes. Assay used: immunoSEQ multiplex PCR; TCRdb lists only in-frame clones, some missing. The sample lists 2 million to 2.5 million clones; over 85% were seen once. This sequence was found in a man younger than 35 in good health. Some clones in this sample may be carry-over from other donors' samples. The genes are TRBV5-1 and TRBJ2-2, with TRBD1 matching 8 bases. The source material was naive CD4+ T cells from PBMCs. Subset indicated: CD45RA+ positively selected. CDR3 sequence reads: CASSPGQAITGELFF. The CDR3 region has the DNA TGCGCCAGCAGCCCGGGACAGGCGATCACCGGGGAGCTGTTTTTT.